The sequence of this T cell receptor beta chain was determined in a study of blood T cell repertoires in COVID-19. In the study overall: The United States, Italy and Spain were the sources of the acute and convalescent COVID-19 samples. T cells, B-cell-depleted T cells, or PBMCs provided the cDNA or gDNA that served as material.

The CDR3 spans 14 residues. The junction had 7 bases not matched to a gene; V was cut back by 6 bases and J by 5 bases. CDR1 SGDLS and CDR2 YYNGEE come from the germline V gene. Authors' processing steps: Cell counts per sample came from amplifying reference gene primers. Method: immunoSEQ multiplex PCR; TCRdb's copy keeps in-frame clones and lacks some. Clone size and V and J calls were adopted from that table, with D and trimming inferred from the DNA. The table lists 90,000 to 120,000 clones, roughly 88% of them singletons. The receptor comes from a human donor in a cohort sampled during active COVID-19. Source material: peripheral blood. This chain uses TRBV9 with TRBJ2-3, with 9 nucleotides matching TRBD2. CDR3 in DNA: TGTGCCAGCAATTGGCGGGGGGGGAAAGATACGCAGTATTTT. Its protein is CASNWRGGKDTQYF.